These T cell receptor beta chains were read from a single sample in a study of T-cell reconstitution after alpha-beta-depleted transplantation in children. TCRdb processed the PCR reads anew with MiXCR; each CDR3 protein has one entry. The sample includes about 500,000 distinct CDR3 sequences, 30% to 35% seen only once; the top ten take under 3%. The sample here was PBMCs from the stem cell graft donor, taken from the stem cell graft. These receptors came from a human donor who donated a stem cell graft to a child with aplastic anemia. CDR3s include the opening cysteine and the closing phenylalanine or tryptophan. The D gene is left open where the match is weak. The size entry is marked missing in some rows and otherwise reads once, few, many or a size class.

TRBJ1-1	.	.	TRBV30	TGTGCCTGGAGTGGTAGCGGTAACACTGAAGATTTCTTT	CAWSGSGNTEDFF
TRBJ2-7	.	few	TRBV27	TGTGCCAGCAGTGGGGGGCGTAAAGATGAGCAGTACTTC	CASSGGRKDEQYF
TRBJ2-3	TRBD1	.	TRBV12-3/TRBV12-4	TGTGCCAGCAGTTTAGACAGGGGGAGCACAGATACGCAGTATTTT	CASSLDRGSTDTQYF
TRBJ1-2	TRBD1	few	TRBV18	TGTGCCAGCTCACCACCCGGGACAGGGGGCGTCTATGGCTACACCTTC	CASSPPGTGGVYGYTF
TRBJ2-1	TRBD2	.	TRBV24-1	TGTGCCACCAGTGATATGCGCGGTCCTAGCGGTTACAATGAGCAGTTCTTC	CATSDMRGPSGYNEQFF
TRBJ2-1	.	.	TRBV12-3/TRBV12-4	TGTGCCAGCAGTCCCGGGAGCGCCGAGCAGTTCTTC	CASSPGSAEQFF
TRBJ2-7	TRBD1	.	TRBV5-4	TGTGCCAGCAGCCGCTTGAGACAGGGGCTGGGGGAGCAGTACTTC	CASSRLRQGLGEQYF
TRBJ1-1	.	few	TRBV20-1	TGCAGTGCTGGCAGGACAGCGAACACTGAAGCTTTCTTT	CSAGRTANTEAFF
TRBJ1-3	.	once	TRBV7-2	TGTGCCAGCAGCTTAGATGCAGGGACCGGAAACACCATATATTTT	CASSLDAGTGNTIYF
TRBJ2-3	TRBD1	.	TRBV7-2	TGTGCCAGCAGCTTAGCGACAGGGCGGTCAATAGATACGCAGTATTTT	CASSLATGRSIDTQYF
TRBJ2-1	.	few	TRBV7-2	TGTGCCAGCAGCGCGCGGACTACTCTCAATGAGCAGTTCTTC	CASSARTTLNEQFF
TRBJ1-1	TRBD1	.	TRBV4-1	TGCGCCAGCAGCCTTATATTCTCCCTCCGGGACAGTAACACTGAAGCTTTCTTT	CASSLIFSLRDSNTEAFF